This TCR beta chain was sequenced in a study of T-cell reconstitution after alpha-beta-depleted transplantation in children. Whole-study results and caveats: After transplant, at about two months, alpha-beta T cells were reportedly derived from several hundred expanded graft clones.

Unique molecular identifiers tagged the TCRbeta library. Using its own MiXCR run on the PCR reads, TCRdb lists one record per CDR3 protein. The profile shows around 600,000 distinct CDR3 sequences, more than 20% of them singletons. Comments on this clonotype: Its antigen is unknown.

V was shortened by 6 bases and J by 0 bases, with 14 bases between the two germline ends. The CDR3 consists of 15 residues. The sequenced sample was PBMCs, mostly from graft donor cells, obtained 360 days after TCRalphabeta/CD19-depleted stem cell transplant. The origin of this receptor is a boy under two years old who had a stem cell transplant for acute myeloid leukemia, so the T cells may come from the graft donor. The genes are TRBV12-3 or TRBV12-4 and TRBJ1-1; TRBD1 might be the D (5 bases). The CDR3 region is CASRAQGRVNTEAFF. The CDR3 DNA is TGTGCCAGCAGGGCCCAGGGTAGGGTGAACACTGAAGCTTTCTTT.